What follows are 32 T cell receptor beta chains derived from one specimen sequenced in a study of T cell responses to AZD1222 COVID-19 vaccine. The method was immunoSEQ multiplex PCR; TCRdb's version includes in-frame clones alone and lacks a portion of them. The data contain roughly 200,000 clones, 80% to 95% of them singletons. The specimen comprised peripheral blood, sampled 28 days after the second AZD1222 dose. The origin of the receptors is an adult who received the AZD1222 COVID-19 vaccine.

The chain joins TRBV27 to TRBJ1-1; tentatively, D is TRBD1 (6 bases). V was cut by 4 bases and J by 1 base, with 10 bases left in between. Looked up from germline, CDR1 is MNHEY and CDR2 is SMNVEV (reference sequence). The CDR3 has 14 amino acids. The DNA of the CDR3 is TGTGCCAGCAGTTATTTGGGACAGAACACTGAAGCTTTCTTT. This sequence encodes CASSYLGQNTEAFF.

The rearrangement uses TRBV5-4 and TRBJ2-2; TRBD1 might be the D (5 bases). Looked up from germline, CDR1 is SGHNT and CDR2 is YYREEE (reference sequence). The CDR3 runs 15 residues. V was cut by 0 bases and J by 3 bases, with 9 bases left in between. The CDR3 DNA sequence: TGTGCCAGCAGCTTGGGAGGACACCACACCGGGGAGCTGTTTTTT. Translated, it gives CASSLGGHHTGELFF.

This chain uses TRBV5-6 with TRBJ1-1; tentative D call: TRBD1 (6 bases). CDR1 and CDR2 from the germline V gene are SGHDT and YYEEEE. V lost 5 bases, J lost 3 bases, and 20 bases lay in between. The CDR3 contains 16 residues. The CDR3 reads CASSLFLVRGHTEAFF. CDR3 nucleotide sequence: TGTGCCAGCAGTTTGTTTCTTGTCCGGGGGCACACTGAAGCTTTCTTT. Together with reference TRBV5-6 and TRBJ1-1, the CDR3 gives the full variable domain: DAGVTQSPTHLIKTRGQQVTLRCSPKSGHDTVSWYQQALGQGPQFIFQYYEEEERQRGNFPDRFSGHQFPNYSSELNVNALLLGDSALYLCASSLFLVRGHTEAFFGQGTRLTVV.

The genes are TRBV18 and TRBJ1-3; D is perhaps TRBD1 (5 bases). Per the germline V gene, CDR1 is KGHSH and CDR2 is LQKENI. The CDR3 totals 18 residues. V was cut by 2 bases and J by 0 bases, with 17 bases left in between. In nucleotides, the CDR3 is TGTGCCAGCTCACCAATATCTCGACAGTTCCGCTCTGGAAACACCATATATTTT. This sequence encodes CASSPISRQFRSGNTIYF.

The genes are TRBV7-2 and TRBJ2-5; D possibly corresponds to TRBD2 (6 bases). Germline CDR1 and CDR2: SGHTA and FQGNSA. Deletions cut 5 bases from V and 0 bases from J, with 25 bases between. The CDR3 covers 19 residues. The CDR3 coding sequence is TGTGCCAGCAGCCCTAGTGGGGCTAGCGTGATGCGGTACCAAGAGACCCAGTACTTC. This sequence encodes CASSPSGASVMRYQETQYF.

This chain joins TRBV13 and TRBJ2-2, with D possibly matching TRBD2 (5 bases). The CDR3 is 14 amino acids. The germline CDR1 and CDR2 sequences are PRHDT and FYEKMQ (reference sequence). V lost 5 bases and J 5 bases, leaving 12 bases between the germline ends. CDR3 protein: CASSPWTGTGELFF. Here the CDR3 DNA reads TGTGCCAGCAGCCCTTGGACGGGGACCGGGGAGCTGTTTTTT.

The chain recombines TRBV6-5 with TRBJ2-3, with D tentatively TRBD2 (6 bases). The germline gives CDR1 MNHEY, CDR2 SVGAGI. CDR3 size: 14 residues. Trimming took off 3 bases at V and 2 bases at J, with 9 bases between the two ends. CDR3 DNA sequence: TGTGCCAGCAGTTATGGAGGGAACACAGATACGCAGTATTTT. It specifies CASSYGGNTDTQYF.

In DNA form, the CDR3 reads TGTGCCAGCAGCTTAGGGGGAAACACCATATATTTT. This codes for CASSLGGNTIYF. The chain links TRBV7-2 to TRBJ1-3; the D is unclear. This CDR3 spans 12 amino acids. Trimming left V 1 base short and J 4 bases short, with 2 bases between. Germline V CDR1 and CDR2: SGHTA, FQGNSA.

The V and J genes are TRBV10-2 and TRBJ2-7, with D maybe TRBD1 (6 bases). CDR1 is WSHSY, CDR2 SAAADI, per germline. The CDR3 is made up of 14 amino acids. V was cut by 0 bases and J by 7 bases, with 13 bases left in between. This chain's CDR3 is CASSESGRGWEQYF. CDR3 DNA: TGCGCCAGCAGTGAGTCGGGCAGGGGTTGGGAGCAGTACTTC.

This clone occurred once. V and J are TRBV6-1 and TRBJ2-3; D uncertain. The CDR3 is made up of 13 amino acids. Germline V gene sequence: CDR1 MNHNS, CDR2 SASEGT. V lost 2 bases, J lost 2 bases, and 5 bases lay in between. CDR3 sequence: CASSEILTDTQYF. DNA of the CDR3: TGTGCCAGCAGTGAAATTCTCACAGATACGCAGTATTTT.

V is TRBV7-9 and J is TRBJ2-2; 10 nucleotides align to TRBD2. The V gene's germline CDR1 is SEHNR and CDR2 FQNEAQ (reference sequence). J lost 0 bases, V lost 4 bases, and 2 bases had no gene match. The CDR3 length is 16 residues. CDR3 sequence: CASSSLAGANTGELFF. The CDR3 coding sequence is TGTGCCAGCAGCTCTCTAGCGGGGGCGAACACCGGGGAGCTGTTTTTT. The entire variable domain, with the rest obtained from reference TRBV7-9 and TRBJ2-2, is as follows: DTGVSQNPRHKITKRGQNVTFRCDPISEHNRLYWYRQTLGQGPEFLTYFQNEAQLEKSRLLSDRFSAERPKGSFSTLEIQRTEQGDSAMYLCASSSLAGANTGELFFGEGSRLTVL.

The chain employs TRBV29-1 and TRBJ1-2, with 8 bases fitting TRBD1. V shed 4 bases, J shed 12 bases, and the junction held 7 bases outside the gene matches. From germline, CDR1 is SQVTM and CDR2 ANQGSEA. CDR3 length: 11 residues. The CDR3 DNA follows: TGCAGCGTTGGGGGCAGGGGGCTCAACACCTTC. Translating it yields CSVGGRGLNTF.

This rearrangement joins TRBV5-1 to TRBJ1-1; TRBD1 agrees at 8 bases. There are 14 residues in the CDR3. Germline V lookup: CDR1 SGHRS, CDR2 YFSETQ. The junction had 7 bases not matched to a gene; V was cut back by 4 bases and J by 5 bases. CDR3 bases: TGCGCCAGCAGCGGCGGGACAGGCCTTACTGAAGCTTTCTTT. Its protein product is CASSGGTGLTEAFF.

This rearrangement joins TRBV19 to TRBJ2-3, with D possibly TRBD1 on 6 matching bases. Per the germline V gene, CDR1 is LNHDA and CDR2 is SQIVND (reference sequence). Trimming pared 8 bases from V and 5 bases from J, leaving 29 bases between. CDR3 length: 18 amino acids. In DNA, the CDR3 is TGTGCCAGTGGCTGGTCTCTCACCGGGACACTAGGAGGAGATACGCAGTATTTT. Its translation: CASGWSLTGTLGGDTQYF.

This chain connects TRBV11-2 to TRBJ2-7; 9 bases align to TRBD1. This CDR3 has 14 amino acids. V was clipped by 5 bases and J by 3 bases; unmatched bases: 5. Per germline, CDR1 SGHAT and CDR2 FQNNGV. The CDR3 DNA is TGTGCCAGCAGCAGAGACAGGGGGTACTACGAGCAGTACTTC. It encodes CASSRDRGYYEQYF.

The J gene is TRBJ2-3, the V gene TRBV7-8, with TRBD2 matching over 9 bases. The length of the CDR3 is 17 residues. Germline V gives CDR1 SGHVS, CDR2 FQNEAQ. Trimming at V came to 1 base and at J to 4 bases, leaving 9 bases not matched to a gene. For the CDR3, the DNA is TGTGCCAGCAGCTTAGGTTGGCGGGAGGGCCGCGCAGATACGCAGTATTTT. This encodes CASSLGWREGRADTQYF. The full variable domain, completed using reference TRBV7-8 and TRBJ2-3, is GAGVSQSPRYKVAKRGQDVALRCDPISGHVSLFWYQQALGQGPEFLTYFQNEAQLDKSGLPSDRFFAERPEGSVSTLKIQRTQQEDSAVYLCASSLGWREGRADTQYFGPGTRLTVL.

The chain carries TRBV19 and TRBJ1-5, with D uncertain. Per the germline V gene, CDR1 is LNHDA and CDR2 is SQIVND (reference sequence). The CDR3 contains 14 residues. V was clipped by 4 bases and J by 4 bases, with 11 bases between them. CDR3 region: CASSSRPKNQPQHF. As DNA, the CDR3 is TGTGCCAGTAGTAGCAGGCCGAAGAATCAGCCCCAGCATTTT.

The rearrangement uses TRBV6-5 and TRBJ2-7; D unclear. Trimming took 6 bases from V and 0 from J, leaving 3 bases between them. Germline CDR1 is MNHEY and CDR2 is SVGAGI. The CDR3 runs 11 residues. The CDR3 spells CASRNSYEQYF. The CDR3 region has the DNA TGTGCCAGCAGGAACTCCTACGAGCAGTACTTC.

CDR3 coding DNA: TGCAGTGCCGGGCGGACCACTGAAGCTTTCTTT. Encoded protein: CSAGRTTEAFF. This chain uses TRBV20-1 with TRBJ1-1; D ambiguous. Trimming pared 6 bases from V and 4 bases from J, leaving 9 bases between. This CDR3 has 11 amino acids. The V gene's germline CDR1 is DFQATT and CDR2 SNEGSKA (reference sequence).

The chain recombines TRBV19 with TRBJ1-1, with unresolved D. CDR1 is LNHDA and CDR2 is SQIVND in the germline V gene (reference sequence). The CDR3 totals 13 residues. The V gene lost 7 bases and the J gene lost 4 bases, with 13 bases spanning the gap. CDR3 coding DNA: TGTGCCAGTACCCCGACATATCCCACTGAAGCTTTCTTT. Protein sequence: CASTPTYPTEAFF. The full variable domain, with the rest looked up from reference TRBV19 and TRBJ1-1, is DGGITQSPKYLFRKEGQNVTLSCEQNLNHDAMYWYRQDPGQGLRLIYYSQIVNDFQKGDIAEGYSVSREKKESFPLTVTSAQKNPTAFYLCASTPTYPTEAFFGQGTRLTVV.

The V gene is TRBV9, the J gene TRBJ2-1; 11 nucleotides match TRBD2. The CDR3 contains 15 residues. Germline CDR1 SGDLS, CDR2 YYNGEE. The ends lost 0 bases at V and 7 bases at J; junction bases unmatched: 3. The CDR3 DNA follows: TGTGCCAGCAGCGTAGAGGTAGCGGGAGGGAATGAGCAGTTCTTC. This translates into CASSVEVAGGNEQFF. Full variable domain (missing parts from reference TRBV9 and TRBJ2-1): DSGVTQTPKHLITATGQRVTLRCSPRSGDLSVYWYQQSLDQGLQFLIQYYNGEERAKGNILERFSAQQFPDLHSELNLSSLELGDSALYFCASSVEVAGGNEQFFGPGTRLTVL.

The V call is TRBV19, the J call TRBJ1-5, with no clear D. CDR3 size: 15 residues. Germline assignment: CDR1 LNHDA and CDR2 SQIVND (reference sequence). The V end was cut by 5 bases, the J end by 0 bases, with 11 bases between. The CDR3 is CASSWQGISNQPQHF. Here the CDR3 DNA reads TGTGCCAGTAGTTGGCAAGGGATTAGCAATCAGCCCCAGCATTTT.

This clone appeared once. The genes are TRBV5-1 and TRBJ2-1; possibly TRBD1 for D (6 bases). V was shortened by 5 bases and J by 7 bases, with 13 bases between the two germline ends. Germline values: CDR1 SGHRS, CDR2 YFSETQ. The CDR3 covers 13 residues. CDR3 protein: CASRERTANEQFF. The CDR3 DNA sequence: TGCGCCAGCAGAGAAAGGACAGCGAATGAGCAGTTCTTC.

The CDR3 sequence is CASSAPGPRTDTQYF. The CDR3 bases are TGTGCCAGCAGCGCACCGGGGCCCCGCACAGATACGCAGTATTTT. The V gene is TRBV9, the J gene TRBJ2-3; D tentatively reads TRBD1 or TRBD2 (5 bases each). V lost 3 bases to trimming and J lost 1 base, with 12 bases between them. Germline V gene lookup returns CDR1 SGDLS and CDR2 YYNGEE. The CDR3 consists of 15 residues.

This chain connects TRBV27 to TRBJ2-7, with 7 bases matching TRBD1. Germline-derived CDR1 and CDR2 are MNHEY and SMNVEV (reference sequence). J lost 2 bases, V lost 8 bases, and 12 bases had no gene match. The CDR3 consists of 15 residues. CDR3 amino acids: CASRKPGQRTYEQYF. In nucleotides, the CDR3 is TGTGCCAGCCGAAAACCGGGACAGCGCACCTACGAGCAGTACTTC.

This clone appeared a few times. The chain joins TRBV10-3 to TRBJ1-2; 8 nucleotides line up with TRBD1. Germline V lookup: CDR1 ENHRY, CDR2 SYGVKD. Unmatched junction bases numbered 7, after V lost 5 bases and J lost 2 bases. The CDR3 is 15 residues long. CDR3 nucleotide sequence: TGTGCCATCAGTTTGCAGGGGGCGAGCAACTATGGCTACACCTTC. It translates to CAISLQGASNYGYTF.

This sequence joins TRBV7-6 and TRBJ1-4, with 9 bases aligning to TRBD1. V was pared by 7 bases and J by 5 bases, with 17 bases of the junction left unmatched. The CDR3 totals 18 residues. Germline CDR1 and CDR2: SGHVS and FNYEAQ. CDR3 sequence: CASMSVKGGTGQNEKLFF. DNA of the CDR3: TGTGCCAGCATGAGCGTAAAGGGGGGGACAGGGCAGAATGAAAAACTGTTTTTT.

V and J are TRBV18 and TRBJ2-2; no definite D call. V lost 4 bases and J 4 bases, leaving 10 bases between the germline ends. Per the germline V gene, CDR1 is KGHSH and CDR2 is LQKENI. The CDR3 consists of 14 residues. The CDR3 loop reads CASSQGFGTGELFF. CDR3 in DNA: TGTGCCAGCTCACAGGGTTTTGGCACCGGGGAGCTGTTTTTT.

This rearrangement joins TRBV7-2 to TRBJ1-1; 7 positions agree with TRBD1. The CDR3 runs 15 residues. From germline, CDR1 is SGHTA and CDR2 FQGNSA. The ends lost 5 bases at V and 1 base at J; junction bases unmatched: 7. The CDR3 sequence: CASSPGRTGNTEAFF. The CDR3 DNA sequence: TGTGCCAGCAGCCCAGGACGGACAGGGAACACTGAAGCTTTCTTT.

The rearrangement uses TRBV27 and TRBJ1-2; D might be TRBD1 (5 bases). The V end was cut by 2 bases, the J end by 7 bases, with 11 bases between. The CDR3 has 13 amino acids. CDR1 is MNHEY and CDR2 is SMNVEV in the germline V gene (reference sequence). CDR3 DNA sequence: TGTGCCAGCAGTTTAGAGGGGCTCGGTGGCTACACCTTC. Protein sequence: CASSLEGLGGYTF.

The chain recombines TRBV27 with TRBJ2-7; either TRBD1 or TRBD2 may supply D (5 bases each). This CDR3 is 13 amino acids long. The V gene's germline CDR1 is MNHEY and CDR2 SMNVEV (reference sequence). With 3 bases removed from V and 4 bases from J, the gap between germline ends came to 10 bases. The CDR3 sequence: CASSLGRNYEQYF. In DNA form, the CDR3 reads TGTGCCAGCAGTTTGGGACGGAATTACGAGCAGTACTTC.

This CDR3 reads CASSHSGQGYEQYF. The CDR3 DNA sequence: TGTGCCAGCAGCCATTCAGGACAGGGCTACGAGCAGTACTTC. The chain recombines TRBV3-1 (or the pseudogene TRBV3-2) with TRBJ2-7; 8 positions match TRBD1. V dropped 3 bases and J dropped 3; count of bases not matched to a gene: 4. The CDR3 is 14 residues long. In germline, CDR1 is LGHDT, CDR2 YNNKEL (reference sequence).